Listed here are 4 T cell receptor beta chains from one sample, sequenced in a study of cytomegalovirus exposure and HLA in healthy donors. A multiplex PCR was run with 60 Vbeta primers and 13 Jbeta primers. Clones were read by immunoSEQ multiplex PCR, and TCRdb kept only the in-frame ones, dropping some. The sample shows 110,000 to 150,000 clones, about 80% of them seen only once. Sample: PBMCs. The receptor set was obtained from a man aged 25-45 years in good health and CMV-seronegative.

The chain is built from TRBV7-9 and TRBJ2-7; TRBD2 agrees at 14 bases. This CDR3 is built from 14 residues. The V gene end was trimmed by 5 bases and the J gene end by 9 bases; junction bases not matched to a gene: 6. CDR1 is SEHNR, CDR2 FQNEAQ, per germline (reference sequence). CDR3 loop: CASSQGLAGAGQYF. The DNA of the CDR3 is TGTGCCAGCAGCCAGGGACTAGCGGGGGCAGGGCAGTACTTC.

The chain links TRBV9 to TRBJ1-2; D is unresolved. The CDR3 is 15 amino acids. Germline lookup yields CDR1 SGDLS and CDR2 YYNGEE. Between the trimmed V and J ends, which lost 0 bases and 7 bases, there was a span of 16 bases. This chain's CDR3 is CASSVGKTTFSGYTF. CDR3 bases: TGTGCCAGCAGCGTAGGGAAGACAACCTTTTCTGGCTACACCTTC.

This clone was seen a handful of times. V is TRBV19 and J is TRBJ2-6; 7 bases align to TRBD2. V shed 1 base, J shed 2 bases, and the junction held 2 bases outside the gene matches. In germline, CDR1 is LNHDA, CDR2 SQIVND (reference sequence). The CDR3 contains 16 residues. This CDR3 reads CASSIGGGAGANVLTF. For the CDR3, the DNA is TGTGCCAGTAGTATAGGTGGGGGGGCTGGGGCCAACGTCCTGACTTTC.

In this sample, this clone turned up once. The chain couples TRBV9 to TRBJ2-2; perhaps TRBD1 as D (5 bases). The V end was cut by 0 bases, the J end by 3 bases, with 9 bases between. This CDR3 comprises 15 residues. CDR1 is SGDLS, CDR2 YYNGEE, per germline. The CDR3 DNA reads as TGTGCCAGCAGCGTAGGTGAGACAGACACCGGGGAGCTGTTTTTT. Encoded protein: CASSVGETDTGELFF.